This entry lists 19 T cell receptor beta chains sequenced from one sample in a study of regulatory T cells in long-lasting Graves disease. Library construction for TCR beta used iRepertoire HTBI primers and Arm-PCR of CDR3 regions. TCRdb reprocessed the multiplex PCR reads via MiXCR and lists one record per CDR3 protein. The profile shows about 350,000 distinct CDR3 sequences, around 15% of them singletons. As for time point: newly diagnosed GD, antithyroid drugs for less than 3 months. Making the TCR library involved RNA that had been extracted from PBMCs. These data were also filed under a second study, of T cells in Graves' hyperthyroidism and ophthalmopathy.

The sample in question was peripheral blood mononuclear cells (PBMCs), obtained at new diagnosis, from a patient treated with antithyroid drugs. The receptors were sampled from a man between 35 and 55 years old with Graves disease.

Many counts were recorded for this clonotype. The chain has TRBV5-1 and TRBJ2-3; D is uncertain. CDR1 SGHRS and CDR2 YFSETQ come from the germline V gene. Trimming took 0 bases from V and 2 from J, leaving 13 bases between them. CDR3 size: 16 residues. This CDR3 is CASSLATTAATDTQYF. CDR3 DNA sequence: TGCGCCAGCAGCTTGGCTACGACCGCCGCCACAGATACGCAGTATTTT.

The gene calls are TRBV20-1 and TRBJ2-3; D remains unclear. CDR1 is DFQATT and CDR2 is SNEGSKA in the germline V gene (reference sequence). V lost 0 bases and J lost 6, with 16 bases in between. This CDR3 has 15 amino acids. CDR3 sequence (DNA): TGCAGTGCTAGAGATCAAATGAGTCCAAGGGATACGCAGTATTTT. Translation gives CSARDQMSPRDTQYF.

This clonotype was observed a few times. This chain joins TRBV5-1 and TRBJ2-7, with D perhaps matching TRBD1 (6 bases). V was pared by 4 bases and J by 5 bases, with 16 bases between. Germline CDR1 is SGHRS and CDR2 is YFSETQ. CDR3 length equals 14 residues. This chain's CDR3 is CASSLQGPMNEQYF. DNA of the CDR3: TGCGCCAGCAGCCTCCAGGGGCCAATGAACGAGCAGTACTTC.

This clonotype came up many times. V usage is TRBV2 and J usage is TRBJ1-1; no definite D call. This CDR3 comprises 13 residues. The germline gives CDR1 SNHLY, CDR2 FYNNEI. The V end lost 7 bases, the J end lost 1 base, and 10 bases lay between the germline ends. CDR3 in amino acids: CASIPDGNTEAFF. The CDR3 nucleotides read TGTGCCAGCATCCCGGACGGGAACACTGAAGCTTTCTTT.

This clonotype was counted once. This is likely an artifact of a read error, given a far larger clone one base away. The chain uses TRBV3-1 and TRBJ2-3, with 12 bases fitting TRBD2. The DNA end lines up better with TRBJ2-5; the J call may be wrong. CDR1 and CDR2 from the germline V gene are LGHDT and YNNKEL (reference sequence). CDR3 size: 16 residues. CDR3 sequence: CASSPRLAGESETQYF. The CDR3 DNA sequence: TGTGCCAGCAGCCCACGACTAGCGGGGGAGTCAGAGACCCAGTACTTC.

There are a few counts of this clonotype. V and J are TRBV4-2 and TRBJ2-2; the match to TRBD1 covers 7 bases. This CDR3 spans 18 amino acids. After removal of 0 bases from V and 6 bases from J, the junction contained 13 bases not matched to a gene. CDR1 and CDR2 from the germline V gene are LGHNA and YNFKEQ. DNA for the CDR3: TGTGCCAGCAGCCAAGAGACCGTCGACAGGGTATCATCCGGGGAGCTGTTTTTT. This codes for CASSQETVDRVSSGELFF.

This clonotype turned up a few times. This sequence may be a read error, since a much larger clone differs from it by one base. The chain has TRBV28 and TRBJ2-5, with a weak D call TRBD2 (5 bases). Germline V gene data show CDR1 as MDHEN and CDR2 as SYDVKM. Trimming cost V 3 bases and J 3 bases, with 17 bases left between them. The CDR3 spans 16 residues. CDR3 protein: CASSFFPGCIEETQYF. The CDR3 bases are TGTGCCAGCAGTTTTTTTCCGGGGTGCATCGAAGAGACCCAGTACTTC.

This clonotype was recorded at least ten times. The rearrangement joins TRBV11-2 to TRBJ2-1, with TRBD2 identical over 10 bases. The CDR3 spans 16 residues. CDR1 and CDR2 from the germline V gene are SGHAT and FQNNGV. The V and J ends lost 5 bases and 11 bases, in that order; junction bases with no gene match: 15. The CDR3 DNA is TGTGCCAGCAGCCCCTTAAGCGGGGGGGGCGTCGGGAAGCAGTTCTTC. Its protein is CASSPLSGGGVGKQFF.

This clonotype was found many times. J is TRBJ2-3 and V is TRBV6-5, with 10 bases fitting TRBD2. Germline assignment: CDR1 MNHEY and CDR2 SVGAGI. This CDR3 is 15 amino acids long. V was pared by 4 bases and J by 2 bases, with 3 bases of the junction left unmatched. DNA of the CDR3: TGTGCCAGCAGTTCCGGACTAGCGGTCACAGATACGCAGTATTTT. This gives the protein CASSSGLAVTDTQYF.

About this clonotype: A read error is possible here, since a much larger clone lies one base away. Here the CDR3 omits its conserved ending phenylalanine or tryptophan, so a read error is the likely source. The gene calls are TRBV30 and TRBJ1-1, with D possibly being TRBD1 (6 bases). Germline assignment: CDR1 GTSNPN and CDR2 SVGIG (reference sequence). This CDR3 has 13 amino acids. The ends were cut back, 3 bases at V and 3 bases at J, with 11 bases in the middle. The CDR3 DNA reads as TGTGCCTGGAGGCAGGACAGATACACTGAAGCTTTCTCT. This sequence encodes CAWRQDRYTEAFS.

J is TRBJ2-3 and V is TRBV20-1; 12 bases match TRBD2. This CDR3 is built from 16 residues. CDR1 is DFQATT and CDR2 is SNEGSKA in the germline V gene (reference sequence). V lost 0 bases, J lost 4 bases, and 5 bases stayed unmatched. The DNA of the CDR3 is TGCAGTGCTAGAGATGAGTCTAGCGGGGGGGCAGATACGCAGTATTTT. It is translated as CSARDESSGGADTQYF.

J is TRBJ2-5 and V is TRBV28, with D possibly TRBD2 on 5 matching bases. This CDR3 has 13 residues. Trimming took off 3 bases at V and 3 bases at J, with 8 bases between the two ends. Germline CDR1 MDHEN, CDR2 SYDVKM. CDR3 DNA sequence: TGTGCCAGCAGTTTGGTAGCGAAAGAGACCCAGTACTTC. The encoded protein is CASSLVAKETQYF.

This clonotype appeared many times. V is TRBV7-2 and J is TRBJ2-7; D is ambiguous. Germline V lookup: CDR1 SGHTA, CDR2 FQGNSA. V shed 1 base and J shed 0 bases, with 10 bases lying between them. CDR3 length: 15 residues. CDR3 DNA sequence: TGTGCCAGCAGCTTAGTCGCGTACGGCTCCTACGAGCAGTACTTC. Its protein product is CASSLVAYGSYEQYF.

This clonotype was recorded a few times. A much larger clone lies a single base off, so this may be a read error. The V gene is TRBV11-2, the J gene TRBJ2-3, with 10 bases matching TRBD2. The CDR3 runs 16 residues. Germline V CDR1 and CDR2: SGHAT, FQNNGV. This chain's CDR3 is CVSSSVAGGPTDTQYF. CDR3 in DNA: TGTGTCAGCAGCTCCGTAGCGGGGGGACCCACAGATACGCAGTATTTT.

This clonotype was seen ten or more times. This chain links TRBV6-1 with TRBJ2-7; 10 bases match TRBD1. With 6 bases clipped from V and 4 bases from J, the junction kept 6 bases outside the gene matches. The CDR3 consists of 14 residues. Germline V gene lookup returns CDR1 MNHNS and CDR2 SASEGT. The CDR3 sequence is CASRTGTGVYEQYF. The CDR3 DNA follows: TGTGCCAGCAGGACCGGGACAGGGGTGTACGAGCAGTACTTC.

The sample holds many counts of this clonotype. V gene TRBV29-1 combines with J gene TRBJ2-3; the D gene is possibly TRBD1 (5 bases). Germline V gene lookup returns CDR1 SQVTM and CDR2 ANQGSEA. V lost 2 bases and J 1 base, leaving 10 bases between the germline ends. The CDR3 has 14 residues. The CDR3 is CSVERQGRTDTQYF. The CDR3 DNA reads as TGCAGCGTTGAACGCCAGGGCCGCACAGATACGCAGTATTTT.

V gene TRBV6-5 combines with J gene TRBJ1-5, with TRBD1 matching 10 bases. The CDR3 totals 18 residues. Germline CDR1 and CDR2: MNHEY and SVGAGI. Losses at the gene ends were 2 bases for V and 1 base for J; bases not matched to a gene: 8. The CDR3 bases are TGTGCCAGCAGTTACGAACTGACAGGGGGCCGAAGCAATCAGCCCCAGCATTTT. This codes for CASSYELTGGRSNQPQHF.

In the case of this clonotype: A much larger clone differs by one base, so this may be a read error. The chain links TRBV30 to TRBJ2-5; tentatively, D is TRBD1 (5 bases). The germline V gene encodes CDR1 GTSNPN and CDR2 SVGIG (reference sequence). This CDR3 region has 11 residues. This CDR3 reads CAWSGQETQCF. The CDR3 coding sequence is TGTGCCTGGAGCGGACAAGAGACCCAGTGCTTC.

This clonotype was found many times. The V call is TRBV5-1, the J call TRBJ2-2; possibly TRBD2 for D (5 bases). Germline CDR1 SGHRS, CDR2 YFSETQ. The V and J ends lost 10 bases and 1 base respectively, with 11 bases between them. The CDR3 loop spans 13 amino acids. The CDR3 DNA sequence: TGCGCCTCCAACGAGGGGAACACCGGGGAGCTGTTTTTT. This translates into CASNEGNTGELFF.